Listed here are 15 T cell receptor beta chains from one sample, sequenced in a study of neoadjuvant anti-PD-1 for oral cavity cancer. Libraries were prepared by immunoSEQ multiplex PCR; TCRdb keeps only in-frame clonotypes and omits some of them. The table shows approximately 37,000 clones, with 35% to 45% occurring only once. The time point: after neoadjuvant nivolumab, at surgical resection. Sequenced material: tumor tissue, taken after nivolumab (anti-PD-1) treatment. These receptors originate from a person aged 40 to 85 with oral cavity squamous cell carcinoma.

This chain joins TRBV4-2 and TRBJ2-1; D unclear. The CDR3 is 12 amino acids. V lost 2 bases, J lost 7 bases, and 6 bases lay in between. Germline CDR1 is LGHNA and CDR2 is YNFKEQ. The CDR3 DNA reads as TGTGCCAGCAGCCAAACCGGGAATGAGCAGTTCTTC. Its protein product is CASSQTGNEQFF.

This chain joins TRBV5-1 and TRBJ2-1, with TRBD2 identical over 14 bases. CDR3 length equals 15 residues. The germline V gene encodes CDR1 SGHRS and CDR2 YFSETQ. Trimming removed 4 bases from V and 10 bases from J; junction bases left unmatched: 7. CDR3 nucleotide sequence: TGCGCCAGCAGCAACGGACTAGCGGGAGGTGGGGAGCAGTTCTTC. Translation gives CASSNGLAGGGEQFF.

The CDR3 is CASSSIRGRGTGELFF. CDR3 DNA sequence: TGTGCCAGCAGCTCCATCAGGGGCCGGGGCACCGGGGAGCTGTTTTTT. The chain joins TRBV11-2 to TRBJ2-2, with D maybe TRBD1 (6 bases). This CDR3 comprises 16 residues. Germline V gives CDR1 SGHAT, CDR2 FQNNGV. Trimming removed 4 bases from V and 4 bases from J, with 16 bases in between.

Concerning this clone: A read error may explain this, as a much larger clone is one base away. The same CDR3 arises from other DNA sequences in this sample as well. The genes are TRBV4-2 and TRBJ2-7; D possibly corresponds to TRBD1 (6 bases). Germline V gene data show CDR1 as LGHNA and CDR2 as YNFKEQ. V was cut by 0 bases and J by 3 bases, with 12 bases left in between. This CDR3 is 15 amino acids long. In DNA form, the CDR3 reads TGTGCCAGCAGCCAAGATCTAACAGGGAACTACGAGCAGTACTTC. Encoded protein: CASSQDLTGNYEQYF.

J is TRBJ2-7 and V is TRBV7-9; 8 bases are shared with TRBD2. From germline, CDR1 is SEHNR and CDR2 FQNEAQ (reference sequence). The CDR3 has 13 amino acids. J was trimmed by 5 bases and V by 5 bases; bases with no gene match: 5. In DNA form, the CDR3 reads TGTGCCAGCAGCCCAAGCGGGAGTCACGAGCAGTACTTC. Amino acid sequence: CASSPSGSHEQYF.

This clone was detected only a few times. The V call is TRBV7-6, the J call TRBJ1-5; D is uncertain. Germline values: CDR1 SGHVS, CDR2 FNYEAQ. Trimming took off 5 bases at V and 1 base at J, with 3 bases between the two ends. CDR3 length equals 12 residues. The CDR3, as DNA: TGTGCCAGCAGCCACAGCAATCAGCCCCAGCATTTT. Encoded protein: CASSHSNQPQHF.

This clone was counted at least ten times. DNA of the CDR3: TGTGCCAGCTCACCAGGGACAGATTCACCCCTCCACTTT. Encoded protein: CASSPGTDSPLHF. This chain connects TRBV18 to TRBJ1-6, with 7 bases matching TRBD1. The CDR3 contains 13 residues. Germline V gene sequence: CDR1 KGHSH, CDR2 LQKENI. V shed 2 bases and J 8 bases; nucleotides not matched to a gene: 0.

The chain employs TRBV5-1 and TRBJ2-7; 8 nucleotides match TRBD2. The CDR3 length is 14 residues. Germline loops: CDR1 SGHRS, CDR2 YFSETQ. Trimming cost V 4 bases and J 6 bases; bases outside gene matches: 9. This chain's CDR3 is CASSLLRGGAEQYF. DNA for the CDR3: TGCGCCAGCAGCCTGTTACGGGGGGGTGCCGAGCAGTACTTC. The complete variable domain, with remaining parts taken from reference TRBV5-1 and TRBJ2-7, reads KAGVTQTPRYLIKTRGQQVTLSCSPISGHRSVSWYQQTPGQGLQFLFEYFSETQRNKGNFPGRFSGRQFSNSRSEMNVSTLELGDSALYLCASSLLRGGAEQYFGPGTRLTVT.

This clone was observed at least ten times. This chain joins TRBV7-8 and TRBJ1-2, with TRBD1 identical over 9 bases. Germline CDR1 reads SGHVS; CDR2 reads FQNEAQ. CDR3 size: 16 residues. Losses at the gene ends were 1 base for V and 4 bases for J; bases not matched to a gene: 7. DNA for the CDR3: TGTGCCAGCAGCTTAGGGGGGACAGGGATGTTCTATGGCTACACCTTC. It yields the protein CASSLGGTGMFYGYTF.

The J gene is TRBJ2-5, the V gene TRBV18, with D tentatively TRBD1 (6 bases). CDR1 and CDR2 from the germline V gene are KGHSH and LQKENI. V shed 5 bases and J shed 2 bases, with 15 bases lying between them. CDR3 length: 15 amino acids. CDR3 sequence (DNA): TGTGCCAGCTCAGAGAGATACAGGGCGCAAGAGACCCAGTACTTC. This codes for CASSERYRAQETQYF.

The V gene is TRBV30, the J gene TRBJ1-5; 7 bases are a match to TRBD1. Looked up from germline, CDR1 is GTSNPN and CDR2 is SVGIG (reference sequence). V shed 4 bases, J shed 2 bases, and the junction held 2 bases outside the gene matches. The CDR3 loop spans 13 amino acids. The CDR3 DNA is TGTGCCTGGAATACAGGGGGCAATCAGCCCCAGCATTTT. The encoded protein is CAWNTGGNQPQHF.

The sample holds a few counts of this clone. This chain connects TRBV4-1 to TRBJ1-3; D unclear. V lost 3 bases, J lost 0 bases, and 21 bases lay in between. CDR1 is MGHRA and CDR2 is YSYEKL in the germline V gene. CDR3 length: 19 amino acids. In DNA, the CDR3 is TGCGCCAGCAGCCAGACCCCTTGGCCCCTAAGGGACTCTGGAAACACCATATATTTT. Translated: CASSQTPWPLRDSGNTIYF.

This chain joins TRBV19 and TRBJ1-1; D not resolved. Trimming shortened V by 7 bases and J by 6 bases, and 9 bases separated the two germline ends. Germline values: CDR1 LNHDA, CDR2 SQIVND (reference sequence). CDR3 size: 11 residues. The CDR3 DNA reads TGTGCCAGTAACCTCGGCGCTGAAGCTTTCTTT. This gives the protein CASNLGAEAFF.

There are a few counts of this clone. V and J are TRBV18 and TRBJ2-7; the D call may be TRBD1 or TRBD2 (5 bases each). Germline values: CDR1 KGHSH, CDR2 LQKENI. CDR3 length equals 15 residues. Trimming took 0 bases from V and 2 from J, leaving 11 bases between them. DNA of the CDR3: TGTGCCAGCTCACCACCCCGGGACGGAACCTACGAGCAGTACTTC. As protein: CASSPPRDGTYEQYF.

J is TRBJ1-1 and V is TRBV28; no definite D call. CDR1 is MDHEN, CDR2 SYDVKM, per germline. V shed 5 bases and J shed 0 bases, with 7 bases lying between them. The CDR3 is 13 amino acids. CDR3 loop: CASSPIMNTEAFF. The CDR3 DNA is TGTGCCAGCAGTCCCATCATGAACACTGAAGCTTTCTTT.